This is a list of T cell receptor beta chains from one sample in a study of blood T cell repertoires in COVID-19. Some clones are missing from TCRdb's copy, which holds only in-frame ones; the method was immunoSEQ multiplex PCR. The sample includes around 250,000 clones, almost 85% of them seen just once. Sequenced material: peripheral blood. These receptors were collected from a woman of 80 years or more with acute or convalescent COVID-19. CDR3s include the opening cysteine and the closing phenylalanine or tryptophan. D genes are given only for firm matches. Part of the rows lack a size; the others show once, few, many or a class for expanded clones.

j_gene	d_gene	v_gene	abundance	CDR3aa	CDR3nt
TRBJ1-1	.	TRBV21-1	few	CASSIQGNTEAFF	TGTGCCAGCAGCATCCAGGGGAACACTGAAGCTTTCTTT
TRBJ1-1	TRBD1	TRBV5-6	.	CASSSDRLNTEAFF	TGTGCCAGCAGCTCGGACAGGTTGAACACTGAAGCTTTCTTT
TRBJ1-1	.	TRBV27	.	CASRVPGGGNTEAFF	TGTGCCAGCCGGGTCCCGGGGGGAGGGAACACTGAAGCTTTCTTT
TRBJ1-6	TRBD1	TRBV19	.	CASNLGRDRDNSPLHF	TGTGCCAGTAACCTTGGCCGGGACAGGGATAATTCACCCCTCCACTTT
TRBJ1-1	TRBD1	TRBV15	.	CATSGRQGSEAFF	TGTGCCACCAGCGGTCGACAGGGATCTGAAGCTTTCTTT
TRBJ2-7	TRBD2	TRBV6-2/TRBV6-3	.	CASSRSRLASYEQYF	TGTGCCAGCAGCCGATCTCGACTAGCCTCCTACGAGCAGTACTTC
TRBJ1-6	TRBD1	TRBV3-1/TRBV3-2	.	CASSQGDRDSPLHF	TGTGCCAGCAGCCAGGGGGACAGGGACTCACCCCTCCACTTT
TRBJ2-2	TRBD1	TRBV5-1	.	CASSLVGQGNTGELFF	TGCGCCAGCAGCTTGGTAGGACAGGGGAACACCGGGGAGCTGTTTTTT
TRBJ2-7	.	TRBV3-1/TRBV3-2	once	CASSQVAGPRYEQYF	TGTGCCAGCAGCCAAGTTGCAGGGCCACGTTACGAGCAGTACTTC
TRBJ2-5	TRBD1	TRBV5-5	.	CASSLVDREETQYF	TGTGCCAGCAGCTTGGTAGACAGGGAAGAGACCCAGTACTTC
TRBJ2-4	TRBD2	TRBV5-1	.	CASRTTAGPSIGIQYF	TGCGCCAGCAGAACTACAGCGGGACCAAGCATTGGCATTCAGTACTTC
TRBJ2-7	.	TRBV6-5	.	CASIQGGRLVTGQYF	TGTGCCAGCATCCAGGGGGGACGATTGGTGACAGGGCAGTACTTC
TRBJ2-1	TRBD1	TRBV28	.	CASRDRTGTGGNNEQFF	TGTGCCAGCAGAGACAGAACCGGGACAGGGGGCAACAATGAGCAGTTCTTC
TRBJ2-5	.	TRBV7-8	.	CASTLSTVRETQYF	TGTGCCAGCACACTATCTACGGTCCGAGAGACCCAGTACTTC
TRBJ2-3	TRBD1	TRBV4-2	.	CASSHPDRGTDTQYF	TGTGCCAGCAGCCACCCCGACAGGGGCACAGATACGCAGTATTTT
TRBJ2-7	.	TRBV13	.	CASSLGVGGASYEQYF	TGTGCCAGCAGCTTAGGCGTAGGGGGGGCCTCCTACGAGCAGTACTTC
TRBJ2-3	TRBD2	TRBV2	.	CASSKLAGGTDTQYF	TGTGCCAGCAGTAAATTAGCGGGAGGCACAGATACGCAGTATTTT
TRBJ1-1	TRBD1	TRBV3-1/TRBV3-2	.	CASSQLGTGGAGNTEAFF	TGTGCCAGCAGCCAGCTCGGGACAGGGGGCGCTGGGAACACTGAAGCTTTCTTT
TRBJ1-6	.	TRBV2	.	CASSPQALSLHF	TGTGCCAGCAGTCCACAGGCCCTTTCCCTCCACTTT
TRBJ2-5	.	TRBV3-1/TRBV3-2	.	CASSRHSGEDTFQETQYF	TGTGCCAGCAGCCGCCACTCCGGGGAAGATACCTTCCAAGAGACCCAGTACTTC
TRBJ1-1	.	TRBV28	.	CASSLFSPPAGSFF	TGTGCCAGCAGTTTATTTTCCCCGCCGGCGGGGTCTTTCTTT
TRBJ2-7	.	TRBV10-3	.	CAISESSAGAGEQYF	TGTGCCATCAGTGAGTCGTCGGCAGGGGCGGGCGAGCAGTACTTC
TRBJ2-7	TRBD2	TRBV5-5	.	CASSLAGLAGSGIEQYF	TGTGCCAGCAGCTTGGCCGGACTAGCGGGAAGTGGAATCGAGCAGTACTTC
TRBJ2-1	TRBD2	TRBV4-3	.	CASSQAPGTSKIF	TGCGCCAGCAGCCAAGCGCCCGGGACTAGCAAAATCTTC
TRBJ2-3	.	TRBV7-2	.	CASSPVRQADTQYF	TGTGCCAGCAGCCCCGTCAGGCAGGCAGATACGCAGTATTTT
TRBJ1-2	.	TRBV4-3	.	CASSQVPGRVVGGYTF	TGCGCCAGCAGCCAAGTTCCGGGCAGGGTCGTCGGCGGCTACACCTTC
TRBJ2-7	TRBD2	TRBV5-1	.	CASSLTSGGAYEQYF	TGCGCCAGCAGCTTGACTAGCGGGGGGGCCTACGAGCAGTACTTC
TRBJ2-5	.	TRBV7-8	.	CASSLPLETQYF	TGTGCCAGCAGCTTACCACTGGAGACCCAGTACTTC
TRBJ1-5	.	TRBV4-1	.	CASSRTGIQPQHF	TGCGCCAGCAGCCGAACGGGGATTCAGCCCCAGCATTTT
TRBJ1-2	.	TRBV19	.	CAIQQGAAGYTF	TGTGCCATACAACAGGGTGCCGCTGGCTACACCTTC
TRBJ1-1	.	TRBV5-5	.	CASSPRDILNTEAFF	TGTGCCAGCAGCCCGAGGGACATTTTGAACACTGAAGCTTTCTTT
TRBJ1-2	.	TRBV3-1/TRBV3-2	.	CASSQALRGSLYGYTF	TGTGCCAGCAGCCAAGCGCTTAGAGGCAGCCTCTATGGCTACACCTTC
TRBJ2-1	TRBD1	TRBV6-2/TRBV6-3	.	CASSYSGTGTNEQFF	TGTGCCAGCAGTTATTCCGGGACAGGGACCAATGAGCAGTTCTTC
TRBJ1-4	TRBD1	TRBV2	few	CASSEDRGGEKLFF	TGTGCCAGCAGTGAGGACAGGGGGGGAGAAAAACTGTTTTTT
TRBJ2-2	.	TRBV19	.	CASDSPRTVAGELFF	TGTGCCAGTGACTCTCCCCGGACAGTTGCCGGGGAGCTGTTTTTT
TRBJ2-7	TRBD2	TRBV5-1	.	CASSLVPSGSSYEQYF	TGCGCCAGCAGCTTGGTGCCTAGCGGGAGCTCCTACGAGCAGTACTTC
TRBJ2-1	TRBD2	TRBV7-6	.	CASSLAPASGGPYNEQFF	TGTGCCAGCAGCTTAGCGCCGGCTAGCGGGGGGCCCTACAATGAGCAGTTCTTC
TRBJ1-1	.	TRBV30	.	CAWSVSGVYTEAFF	TGTGCCTGGAGTGTCTCCGGGGTATATACTGAAGCTTTCTTT
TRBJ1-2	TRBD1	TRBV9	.	CASNFGRDSLYGYTF	TGTGCCAGCAATTTTGGACGGGACAGTCTCTATGGCTACACCTTC
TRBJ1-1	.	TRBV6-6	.	CASRRQANTEAFF	TGTGCCAGCAGGCGACAGGCGAACACTGAAGCTTTCTTT
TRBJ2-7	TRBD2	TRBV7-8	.	CASSEGLAGTSYEQYF	TGTGCCAGCAGCGAAGGACTAGCGGGTACCTCCTACGAGCAGTACTTC
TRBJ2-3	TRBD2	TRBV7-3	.	CASSQLAGGPDTQYF	TGTGCCAGCAGCCAACTAGCGGGAGGCCCAGATACGCAGTATTTT
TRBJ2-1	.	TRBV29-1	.	CSVGQILSYNEQFF	TGCAGCGTCGGACAGATTCTTTCCTACAATGAGCAGTTCTTC
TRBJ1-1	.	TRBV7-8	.	CASSPRVGTEAFF	TGTGCCAGCAGCCCCAGGGTAGGGACTGAAGCTTTCTTT
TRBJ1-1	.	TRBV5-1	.	CASSLALSGVEAFF	TGCGCCAGCAGCTTGGCCCTTTCAGGGGTTGAAGCTTTCTTT
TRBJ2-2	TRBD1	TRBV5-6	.	CASSLLGQGRTGELFF	TGTGCCAGCAGCTTGTTGGGACAGGGGCGGACCGGGGAGCTGTTTTTT
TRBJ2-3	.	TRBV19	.	CASSSGVADTQYF	TGTGCCAGTAGTAGCGGGGTTGCAGATACGCAGTATTTT
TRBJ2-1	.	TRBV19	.	CASSIEYEQFF	TGTGCCAGTAGTATTGAGTATGAGCAGTTCTTC
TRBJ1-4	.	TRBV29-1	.	CSASWRNEKLFF	TGCAGCGCCTCGTGGAGGAATGAAAAACTGTTTTTT
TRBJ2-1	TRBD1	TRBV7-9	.	CASSTLGQGAGNEQFF	TGTGCCAGCAGCACCCTCGGACAGGGGGCTGGGAATGAGCAGTTCTTC
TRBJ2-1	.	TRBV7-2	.	CASKSRRVDNEQFF	TGTGCCAGCAAGTCCCGCAGGGTAGACAATGAGCAGTTCTTC
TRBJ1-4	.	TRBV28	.	CASSFEPTAETGKLFF	TGTGCCAGCAGTTTTGAACCGACTGCCGAAACGGGAAAACTGTTTTTT
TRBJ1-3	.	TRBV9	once	CASKSVSGNTIYF	TGTGCCAGCAAGTCAGTCTCTGGAAACACCATATATTTT
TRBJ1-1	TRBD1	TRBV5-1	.	CASSLRTGAGTEAFF	TGCGCCAGCAGCTTGAGGACAGGGGCTGGCACTGAAGCTTTCTTT
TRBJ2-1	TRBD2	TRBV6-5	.	CASSTAGATYNEQFF	TGTGCCAGCAGTACAGCGGGGGCCACCTACAATGAGCAGTTCTTC